This T cell receptor beta chain emerged from a study of regulatory T cells in long-lasting Graves disease. Study results and limitations: In persistent patients, shared public clonotypes (around 2,500) outnumbered those in new patients (approximately 940).

Trimming shortened V by 6 bases and J by 5 bases, and 14 bases separated the two germline ends. There are 14 residues in the CDR3. CDR1 and CDR2 from the germline V gene are LGHDT and YNNKEL (reference sequence). This clonotype came up many times. The target antigen is unknown. Documented time point: newly diagnosed GD, antithyroid drugs for less than 3 months. Extracted RNA from PBMCs served as the source of the TCR library. Arm-PCR of CDR3 regions and iRepertoire HTBI primers were the basis on which TCR beta libraries were built. TCRdb passed the multiplex PCR reads through MiXCR, listing each CDR3 protein once. The sample has about 400,000 distinct CDR3 sequences, roughly 15% seen once. The data were also submitted as part of a second study, on T cells in Graves' hyperthyroidism and ophthalmopathy.

This sequence joins TRBV3-1 and TRBJ2-1; D may be TRBD2 (6 bases). The receptor comes from a woman aged 18-29 years with Graves disease. This specimen was peripheral blood mononuclear cells (PBMCs), taken at new diagnosis, from a patient treated with antithyroid drugs. The CDR3 coding sequence is TGTGCCAGCAGGCCCGGGACTTCCAACAATGAGCAGTTCTTC. Its translation: CASRPGTSNNEQFF.